Following are 24 T cell receptor beta chains from one sample sequenced in a study of technical replicates of blood from a few donors. Sequenced by immunoSEQ multiplex PCR; TCRdb stores in-frame clones only, minus some. Among under 85,000 clones listed, more than 85% were seen once. The sample consisted of T cells isolated from PBMCs. The receptors come from a human donor in good health.

This rearrangement joins TRBV5-4 to TRBJ2-5, with D maybe TRBD2 (6 bases). Germline V gene lookup returns CDR1 SGHNT and CDR2 YYREEE (reference sequence). This CDR3 spans 13 amino acids. V was trimmed by 0 bases and J by 7 bases, leaving 10 bases between them. Here the CDR3 DNA reads TGTGCCAGCAGCTTGGTGGGGGAGGTGACCCAGTACTTC. Translating it yields CASSLVGEVTQYF.

V is TRBV30 and J is TRBJ1-1, with 10 bases lining up with TRBD1. The ends lost 6 bases at V and 5 bases at J; junction bases unmatched: 6. CDR3 length: 13 amino acids. CDR1 and CDR2 from the germline V gene are GTSNPN and SVGIG (reference sequence). The CDR3 spells CACPGQGRTEAFF. CDR3 nucleotides: TGTGCCTGCCCGGGACAGGGGAGAACTGAAGCTTTCTTT.

The CDR3 DNA follows: TGTGCCAGCAGCTTGTTCGACAGCTTAGTGGGTACAGATACGCAGTATTTT. It encodes CASSLFDSLVGTDTQYF. V is TRBV5-6 and J is TRBJ2-3, with D perhaps matching TRBD1 (5 bases). Germline CDR1 reads SGHDT; CDR2 reads YYEEEE. Trimming cost V 1 base and J 3 bases, with 18 bases left between them. CDR3 length: 17 residues.

The chain couples TRBV29-1 to TRBJ1-1; D call uncertain. Looked up from germline, CDR1 is SQVTM and CDR2 is ANQGSEA. With 5 bases removed from V and 2 bases from J, the gap between germline ends came to 12 bases. The CDR3 contains 13 residues. CDR3 amino acids: CSVIGRENTEAFF. The CDR3 coding sequence is TGCAGCGTTATCGGGAGGGAAAACACTGAAGCTTTCTTT.

The chain joins TRBV30 to TRBJ1-5; D ambiguous. The CDR3 totals 13 residues. V was pared by 0 bases and J by 6 bases, with 9 bases between. CDR1 GTSNPN and CDR2 SVGIG come from the germline V gene (reference sequence). CDR3 coding DNA: TGTGCCTGGAGTGTACTACCGGGTCAGCCCCAGCATTTT. This gives the protein CAWSVLPGQPQHF.

The chain links TRBV28 to TRBJ1-2; a possible D gene is TRBD1 (5 bases). This CDR3 has 14 amino acids. Trimming left V 7 bases short and J 4 bases short, with 16 bases between. Germline CDR1 and CDR2: MDHEN and SYDVKM. The CDR3 loop reads CASTPATASYGYTF. In nucleotides, the CDR3 is TGTGCCAGCACCCCCGCGACAGCAAGCTATGGCTACACCTTC.

The chain joins TRBV5-8 to TRBJ1-3, with D maybe TRBD1 (6 bases). Trimming shortened V by 0 bases and J by 0 bases, and 10 bases separated the two germline ends. CDR1 is SGHTS, CDR2 YDEGEE, per germline. This CDR3 contains 16 residues. CDR3 in amino acids: CASSLDRAGSGNTIYF. As DNA, the CDR3 is TGTGCCAGCAGCTTGGACAGGGCCGGCTCTGGAAACACCATATATTTT.

The chain links TRBV12-2 to TRBJ2-1; whether TRBD2, the table's D call, matches the DNA was not checked. TRBV12-2 counts as a pseudogene. The CDR3 extends over 15 amino acids. CDR3 in amino acids: CASRGGLADENEQFF. CDR3 DNA: TGTGCAAGTCGAGGGGGGCTAGCGGATGAGAATGAGCAGTTCTTC.

Only one count was recorded for this clone. The chain links TRBV20-1 to TRBJ1-2; D gene unclear. Germline values: CDR1 DFQATT, CDR2 SNEGSKA (reference sequence). Trimming cost V 7 bases and J 6 bases, with 12 bases left between them. This CDR3 has 11 residues. As DNA, the CDR3 is TGCAGTGTAGCAGCAAATCATGGCTACACCTTC. This translates into CSVAANHGYTF.

The J gene is TRBJ2-5, the V gene TRBV4-1; the D is unclear. CDR1 and CDR2 from the germline V gene are MGHRA and YSYEKL. The CDR3 covers 14 residues. V dropped 4 bases and J dropped 2 bases, with 11 bases sitting between them. Here the CDR3 DNA reads TGCGCCAGCAGCCTTTTACAACTACAAGAGACCCAGTACTTC. It specifies CASSLLQLQETQYF.

This chain joins TRBV4-2 and TRBJ2-7, with 8 nucleotides matching TRBD2. The CDR3 loop spans 19 amino acids. The germline V gene has CDR1 LGHNA and CDR2 YNFKEQ. V lost 4 bases and J lost 7; bases outside the gene matches: 24. This CDR3 is CASSPKDDGLAGSALEQYF. The CDR3 coding sequence is TGTGCCAGCAGCCCCAAGGATGATGGCCTAGCGGGTTCCGCCTTGGAGCAGTACTTC.

The DNA for the CDR3 is TGTGCCAGCAGCTCTTTAGCGGGAACTGAGCAGTTCTTC. Its translation: CASSSLAGTEQFF. The chain recombines TRBV11-3 with TRBJ2-1; 8 bases fit TRBD2. The CDR3 has 13 amino acids. Germline V gives CDR1 SGHNT, CDR2 YENEEA. The V segment lost 4 bases and the J segment 9 bases; nucleotides outside the gene matches: 5.

The chain carries TRBV2 and TRBJ2-1; 9 nucleotides match TRBD2. The CDR3 is 16 residues long. The germline V gene encodes CDR1 SNHLY and CDR2 FYNNEI. Trimming cost V 7 bases and J 3 bases; bases outside gene matches: 10. The CDR3 is CASTFSGRRGYNEQFF. The CDR3 DNA reads TGTGCCAGCACATTTAGCGGGAGAAGGGGCTACAATGAGCAGTTCTTC. Looking up the rest from reference TRBV2 and TRBJ2-1 gives the full variable domain: EPEVTQTPSHQVTQMGQEVILRCVPISNHLYFYWYRQILGQKVEFLVSFYNNEISEKSEIFDDQFSVERPDGSNFTLKIRSTKLEDSAMYFCASTFSGRRGYNEQFFGPGTRLTVL.

This clone was seen only once. V gene TRBV2 combines with J gene TRBJ1-3; D not resolved. V was clipped by 4 bases and J by 7 bases, with 11 bases between them. CDR1 and CDR2 (germline): SNHLY, FYNNEI. The CDR3 is made up of 13 amino acids. CDR3 nucleotide sequence: TGTGCCAGCAGTGTAGGGAGCCAGAACACCATATATTTT. This sequence encodes CASSVGSQNTIYF. The complete variable domain, with remaining parts taken from reference TRBV2 and TRBJ1-3, reads EPEVTQTPSHQVTQMGQEVILRCVPISNHLYFYWYRQILGQKVEFLVSFYNNEISEKSEIFDDQFSVERPDGSNFTLKIRSTKLEDSAMYFCASSVGSQNTIYFGEGSWLTVV.

The chain carries TRBV7-9 and TRBJ1-5; TRBD1 matches 10 bases. The V gene's germline CDR1 is SEHNR and CDR2 FQNEAQ (reference sequence). The CDR3 sequence is 14 residues long. V trimming: 5 bases; J trimming: 5 bases; junction bases outside the gene matches: 3. The CDR3: CASSTGTGDQPQHF. The CDR3 bases are TGTGCCAGCAGCACCGGGACAGGGGATCAGCCCCAGCATTTT.

V gene TRBV9 combines with J gene TRBJ2-3, with TRBD2 matching 9 bases. V lost 4 bases, J lost 6 bases, and 6 bases stayed unmatched. The CDR3 runs to 14 residues. Looked up from germline, CDR1 is SGDLS and CDR2 is YYNGEE. The CDR3 DNA sequence: TGTGCCAGCAGCCCCCGGACTAGCGTGGATACGCAGTATTTT. It yields the protein CASSPRTSVDTQYF. The full variable domain, with the rest looked up from reference TRBV9 and TRBJ2-3, is DSGVTQTPKHLITATGQRVTLRCSPRSGDLSVYWYQQSLDQGLQFLIQYYNGEERAKGNILERFSAQQFPDLHSELNLSSLELGDSALYFCASSPRTSVDTQYFGPGTRLTVL.

This chain uses TRBV6-1 with TRBJ1-5; no definite D call. Looked up from germline, CDR1 is MNHNS and CDR2 is SASEGT. The CDR3 totals 11 residues. V was cut by 1 base and J by 10 bases, with 5 bases left in between. Here the CDR3 reads CASSEVQPQHF. CDR3 DNA sequence: TGTGCCAGCAGTGAAGTTCAACCCCAGCATTTT.

V gene TRBV6-6 combines with J gene TRBJ2-7; tentatively, D is TRBD1 (6 bases). CDR1 is MNHNY and CDR2 is SVGAGI in the germline V gene (reference sequence). CDR3 length: 15 residues. V lost 3 bases, J lost 3 bases, and 15 bases lay in between. CDR3 sequence (DNA): TGTGCCAGCAGTTATAGCGCAGGGGAAGGCTACGAGCAGTACTTC. Amino acids: CASSYSAGEGYEQYF.

The J gene is TRBJ2-3, the V gene TRBV29-1; 11 bases align to TRBD2. This CDR3 comprises 13 residues. The germline V gene has CDR1 SQVTM and CDR2 ANQGSEA. CDR3 region: CSYGTSGGDTQYF. The DNA for the CDR3 is TGCAGTTACGGGACTAGCGGCGGCGATACGCAGTATTTT.

DNA for the CDR3: TGTGCCAGCAGCTTCGGGGGTAGTGAGCAGTTCTTC. It codes for CASSFGGSEQFF. The chain couples TRBV5-4 to TRBJ2-1; a possible D gene is TRBD2 (6 bases). This CDR3 has 12 residues. Trimming left V 2 bases short and J 9 bases short, with 9 bases between. CDR1 is SGHNT, CDR2 YYREEE, per germline (reference sequence).

The chain couples TRBV15 to TRBJ2-5, with D tentatively TRBD2 (6 bases). The V gene lost 1 base and the J gene lost 2 bases, with 14 bases spanning the gap. Germline V gene data show CDR1 as LNHNV and CDR2 as YYDKDF (reference sequence). CDR3 size: 16 residues. The CDR3 DNA reads as TGTGCCACCAGCAGAGGACGGGAGAGATTACAAGAGACCCAGTACTTC. It encodes CATSRGRERLQETQYF.

The chain recombines TRBV9 with TRBJ2-3, with TRBD1 as a possible D gene (5 bases). The CDR3 is 13 residues long. The V and J ends lost 0 bases and 6 bases respectively, with 8 bases between them. Germline values: CDR1 SGDLS, CDR2 YYNGEE. The CDR3 bases are TGTGCCAGCAGCGTAGGCTCAGGGGATACGCAGTATTTT. Translated, it gives CASSVGSGDTQYF.

V is TRBV29-1 and J is TRBJ1-3; D is possibly TRBD1 (5 bases). V was trimmed by 3 bases and J by 4 bases, leaving 10 bases between them. The CDR3 runs 13 residues. Germline V gene lookup returns CDR1 SQVTM and CDR2 ANQGSEA. The CDR3 reads CSVDSDSGNTIYF. CDR3 DNA: TGCAGCGTTGACTCAGACAGCGGAAACACCATATATTTT.

V gene TRBV6-5 combines with J gene TRBJ2-2; D is unclear. This CDR3 region has 12 residues. CDR1 and CDR2 from the germline V gene are MNHEY and SVGAGI. With 6 bases removed from V and 4 bases from J, the gap between germline ends came to 6 bases. The CDR3 sequence is CASSSITGELFF. CDR3 coding DNA: TGTGCCAGCAGCTCTATCACCGGGGAGCTGTTTTTT.